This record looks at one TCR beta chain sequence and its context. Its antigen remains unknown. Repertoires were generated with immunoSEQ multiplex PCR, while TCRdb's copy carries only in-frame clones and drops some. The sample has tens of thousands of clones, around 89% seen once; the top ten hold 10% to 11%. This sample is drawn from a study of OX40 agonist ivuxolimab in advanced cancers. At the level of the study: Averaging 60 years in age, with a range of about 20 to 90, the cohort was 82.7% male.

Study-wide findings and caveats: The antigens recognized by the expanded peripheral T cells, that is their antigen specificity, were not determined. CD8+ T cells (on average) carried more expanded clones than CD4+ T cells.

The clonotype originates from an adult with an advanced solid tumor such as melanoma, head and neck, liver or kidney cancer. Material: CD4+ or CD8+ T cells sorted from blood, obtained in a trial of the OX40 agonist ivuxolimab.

The CDR3 protein is CASSRRIGMVEAFF. CDR3 nucleotide sequence: TGTGCCAGCAGCCGCAGGATCGGTATGGTTGAAGCTTTCTTT. V usage is TRBV5-6 and J usage is TRBJ1-1, with no clear D. The germline CDR1 and CDR2 sequences are SGHDT and YYEEEE. The CDR3 consists of 14 residues. Trimming removed 4 bases from V and 7 bases from J, with 17 bases in between.